A single count supports the clone carrying this T cell receptor (beta chain). A second PCR of roughly 7 to 11 cycles used a sample-barcoded 5' primer and a J-beta primer mix. Every sample gave at least 3 million paired-end reads containing CDR3. TCRdb reanalysed the 5' RACE reads using MiXCR and keeps one entry per CDR3 protein. The repertoire consists of over a million distinct CDR3 sequences, with roughly 40% occurring once and the leading ten covering roughly 8.2%. Germline CDR1 is KGHDR and CDR2 is SFDVKD. Trimming took 7 bases from V and 3 from J, leaving 7 bases between them. The CDR3 is made up of 12 amino acids. The sample belongs to a study of blood T cells in healthy people across ages.

The genes are TRBV24-1 and TRBJ2-3; D ambiguous. This TCR was recovered from a woman aged 18-29 years in good health. The sequencing input was blood. CDR3 in amino acids: CATSKGTDTQYF. CDR3 DNA: TGTGCCACCAGCAAAGGGACAGATACGCAGTATTTT.